This T cell receptor (beta chain) emerged from a study of blood T cell repertoires in COVID-19. V lost 2 bases, J lost 6 bases, and 5 bases lay in between. The CDR3 is 12 residues long. Germline assignment: CDR1 MNHEY and CDR2 SMNVEV (reference sequence). Produced via immunoSEQ multiplex PCR; TCRdb's table is partial and in-frame only. The sample yields fewer than 50,000 clones, roughly 78% seen once. The chain joins TRBV27 to TRBJ1-5, with D hard to call. Sequenced sample: peripheral blood. This TCR was sampled from an older man with acute or convalescent COVID-19. As DNA, the CDR3 is TGTGCCAGCAGTTTAGGAGGTCAGCCCCAGCATTTT. Protein: CASSLGGQPQHF.